The text below deals with one T cell receptor (beta chain). Its specificity is not known. The sample belongs to a study of vaccination and CD4 T cells after COVID-19. Findings and caveats of the study: The appearance of a median about 88% of reactive clones in convalescent patients occurred only post-vaccination.

The germline V gene encodes CDR1 MNHEY and CDR2 SMNVEV (reference sequence). The CDR3 runs to 14 residues. The trim removed 5 bases at V and 5 bases at J, leaving 7 bases unmatched. Treatment in this sample: roughly 10-day PBMC culture with coronavirus spike peptide pools or control peptides (ViraFEST assay). On days 3 and 7, half the medium was swapped for fresh IL-2-containing medium. Researchers used the Oncomine TCR Beta short-read assay to sequence DNA from cultured CD4+ T cells. The authors extracted genomic DNA from cultured CD4+ T cells. TCRdb reprocessed the PCR reads via MiXCR and lists one record per CDR3 protein. The repertoire holds 13,000 to 15,000 distinct CDR3 sequences, 55% to 75% seen once, with about 15% in the top ten.

This rearrangement joins TRBV27 to TRBJ1-1; 8 bases map to TRBD1. This TCR was sampled from a human donor who had recovered from COVID-19. The sample taken for sequencing was CD4+ T cells from blood, cultured in vitro. DNA for the CDR3: TGTGCCAGCAGTCAACACAGGGGGGAAACTGAAGCTTTCTTT. This translates into CASSQHRGETEAFF.